This T cell receptor beta chain derives from a study of blood T cell repertoires in COVID-19. Participant reports of clinical history set cohort assignment. Participants in the exposed group had met a COVID-19 case in the 2 weeks before joining the study. Assay: immunoSEQ multiplex PCR; the TCRdb copy retains only in-frame clones and omits some. The data show approximately 310,000 clones, 85% seen once. V dropped 5 bases and J dropped 1 base, with 9 bases sitting between them. The CDR3 runs to 14 residues. Germline values: CDR1 MNHEY, CDR2 SVGAGI. The receptor comes from a woman between 25 and 40 years old who had been exposed to COVID-19. The sequenced material came from PBMCs or T cells enriched from blood (not recorded which). J is TRBJ1-3 and V is TRBV6-5; D gene uncertain. The DNA for the CDR3 is TGTGCCAGCAGTCGTCTTTCTTCTGGAAACACCATATATTTT. Amino acid sequence: CASSRLSSGNTIYF.